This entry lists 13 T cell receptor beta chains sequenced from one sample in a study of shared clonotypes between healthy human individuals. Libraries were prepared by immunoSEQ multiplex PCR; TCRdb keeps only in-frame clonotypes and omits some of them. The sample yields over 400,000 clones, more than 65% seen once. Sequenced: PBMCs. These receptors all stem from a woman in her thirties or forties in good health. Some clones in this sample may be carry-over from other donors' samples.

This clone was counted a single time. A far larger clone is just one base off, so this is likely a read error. CDR3 sequence (DNA): TGTGCCAGCAGCCAAGATGAAGGTAGCGTGAGCAATGAGCAGTTCTTC. This codes for CASSQDEGSVSNEQFF. The rearrangement links TRBV4-2 to TRBJ2-1, with TRBD2 as a possible D gene (5 bases). The V and J ends lost 0 bases and 6 bases respectively, with 15 bases between them. This CDR3 is built from 16 residues. The germline V gene encodes CDR1 LGHNA and CDR2 YNFKEQ.

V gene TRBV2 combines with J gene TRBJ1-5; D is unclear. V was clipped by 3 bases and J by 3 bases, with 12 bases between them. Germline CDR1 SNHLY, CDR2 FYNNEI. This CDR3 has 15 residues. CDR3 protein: CASSDGRGINQPQHF. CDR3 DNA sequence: TGTGCCAGCAGTGATGGCCGAGGTATCAATCAGCCCCAGCATTTT.

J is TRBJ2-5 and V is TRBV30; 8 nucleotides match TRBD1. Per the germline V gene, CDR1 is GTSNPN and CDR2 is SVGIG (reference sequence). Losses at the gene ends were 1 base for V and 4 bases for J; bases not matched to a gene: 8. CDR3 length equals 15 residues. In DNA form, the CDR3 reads TGTGCCTGGAGTGACCCCGACAGGGGCAGAGAGACCCAGTACTTC. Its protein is CAWSDPDRGRETQYF.

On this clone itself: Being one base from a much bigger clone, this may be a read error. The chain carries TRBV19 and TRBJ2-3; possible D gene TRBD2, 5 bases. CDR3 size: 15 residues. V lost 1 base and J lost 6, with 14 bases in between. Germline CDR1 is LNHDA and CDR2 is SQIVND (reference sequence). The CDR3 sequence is CASSIVTGNVDTQYF. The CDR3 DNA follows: TGTGCCAGTAGTATAGTCACGGGAAATGTTGATACGCAGTATTTT.

CDR3 protein: CASSIKAARYEQYF. CDR3 bases: TGTGCCAGCAGTATTAAGGCGGCCCGCTACGAGCAGTACTTC. The chain combines TRBV28 with TRBJ2-7; D not resolved. The germline CDR1 and CDR2 sequences are MDHEN and SYDVKM. V shed 5 bases and J shed 3 bases, with 14 bases lying between them. The CDR3 extends over 14 amino acids.

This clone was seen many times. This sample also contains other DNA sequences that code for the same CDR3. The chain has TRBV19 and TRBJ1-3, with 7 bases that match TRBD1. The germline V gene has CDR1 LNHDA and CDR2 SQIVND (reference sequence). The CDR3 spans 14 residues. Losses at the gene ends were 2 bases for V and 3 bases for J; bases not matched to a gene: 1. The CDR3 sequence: CASSIQGDGNTIYF. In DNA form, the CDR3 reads TGTGCCAGTAGTATACAGGGGGATGGAAACACCATATATTTT.

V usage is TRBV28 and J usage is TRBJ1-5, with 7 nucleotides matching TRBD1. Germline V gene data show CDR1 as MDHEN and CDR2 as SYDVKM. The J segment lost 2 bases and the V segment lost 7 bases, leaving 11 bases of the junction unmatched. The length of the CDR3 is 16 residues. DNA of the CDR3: TGTGCCAGCATTAGACAGGGAGATTGGGGCAATCAGCCCCAGCATTTT. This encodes CASIRQGDWGNQPQHF.

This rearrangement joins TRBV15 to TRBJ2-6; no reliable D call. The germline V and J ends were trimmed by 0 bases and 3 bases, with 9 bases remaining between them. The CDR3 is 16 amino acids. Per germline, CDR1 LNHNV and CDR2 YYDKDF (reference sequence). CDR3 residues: CATSREMGLGANVLTF. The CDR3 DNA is TGTGCCACCAGCAGAGAAATGGGCCTTGGGGCCAACGTCCTGACTTTC.

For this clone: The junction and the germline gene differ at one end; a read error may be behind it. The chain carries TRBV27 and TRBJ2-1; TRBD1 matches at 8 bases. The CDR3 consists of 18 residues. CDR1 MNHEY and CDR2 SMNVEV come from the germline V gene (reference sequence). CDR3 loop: CASSFTPNPGQAYNEQFF. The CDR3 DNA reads TGTGCCAGCAGTTTTACCCCCAACCCGGGACAGGCCTATAATGAGCAGTTCTTC.

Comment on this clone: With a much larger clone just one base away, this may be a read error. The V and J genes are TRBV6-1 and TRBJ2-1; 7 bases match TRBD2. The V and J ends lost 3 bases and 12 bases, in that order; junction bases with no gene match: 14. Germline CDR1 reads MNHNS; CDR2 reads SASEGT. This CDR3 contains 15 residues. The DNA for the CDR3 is TGTGCCAGCAGTGAGGTCCTCAGCGGGGCGGTTGTGCAGTTCTTC. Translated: CASSEVLSGAVVQFF.

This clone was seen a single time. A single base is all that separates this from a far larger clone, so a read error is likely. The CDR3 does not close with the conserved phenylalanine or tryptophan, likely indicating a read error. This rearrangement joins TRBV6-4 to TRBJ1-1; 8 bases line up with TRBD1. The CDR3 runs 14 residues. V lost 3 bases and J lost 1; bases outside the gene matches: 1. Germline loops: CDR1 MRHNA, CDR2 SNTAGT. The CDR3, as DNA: TGTGCCAGCAGTGAGGGACAGGAGAACACTGAAGCTTTCTCT. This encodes CASSEGQENTEAFS.

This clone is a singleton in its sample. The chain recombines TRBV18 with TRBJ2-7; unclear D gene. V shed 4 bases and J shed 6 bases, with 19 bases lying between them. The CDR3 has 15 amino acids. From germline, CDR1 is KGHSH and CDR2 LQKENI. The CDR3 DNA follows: TGTGCCAGCTCACGAATCCCGGACCAGAACGCCGAGCAGTACTTC. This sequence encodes CASSRIPDQNAEQYF.

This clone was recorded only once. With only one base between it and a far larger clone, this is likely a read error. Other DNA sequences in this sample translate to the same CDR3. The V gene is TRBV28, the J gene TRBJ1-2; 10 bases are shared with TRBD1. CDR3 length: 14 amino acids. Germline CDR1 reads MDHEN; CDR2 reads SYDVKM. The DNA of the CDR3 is TGTGCCAGCAGGGCCGGGACAGGGGCCTATGGCTACACCTTT. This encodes CASRAGTGAYGYTF.